The text below deals with one TCR beta chain. This record comes from a study of blood T cell repertoires in COVID-19. Looking at the study overall: Donors in the United States, Italy and Spain gave samples during acute or convalescent COVID-19.

Sequencing used immunoSEQ multiplex PCR; TCRdb keeps in-frame clones, though not all of them. The sample holds roughly 86,000 clones; less than 85% are singletons and the top ten take about 8.7%. Germline V gives CDR1 SGHVS, CDR2 FNYEAQ. With 5 bases clipped from V and 2 bases from J, the junction kept 8 bases outside the gene matches. The CDR3 has 17 residues. The sequenced material came from peripheral blood. The chain employs TRBV7-6 and TRBJ2-1, with 11 positions matching TRBD2. This receptor was taken from a man aged 50 to 60 who had recovered from COVID-19. CDR3 in amino acids: CASSARLAGSTYNEQFF. The CDR3 DNA is TGTGCCAGCAGCGCGAGACTAGCGGGGTCAACCTACAATGAGCAGTTCTTC.